Listed below are T cell receptor beta chains from one sample, sequenced in a study of T cell responses to AZD1222 COVID-19 vaccine. Sequencing used immunoSEQ multiplex PCR; TCRdb keeps in-frame clones, though not all of them. Among under 150,000 clones listed, around nine tenths were seen once. Source: peripheral blood, taken on day 0 of MenACWY control vaccination. The source is an adult in good health. CDR3s include the opening cysteine and the closing phenylalanine or tryptophan. Clone sizes are given selectively: once, few, many, or a class where the clone is expanded.

clone_size | v_call | cdr3_aa
- | TRBV30 | CAWRTTGAGNYGYTF
once | TRBV7-9 | CAGGLAGGPRFDEQFF
- | TRBV7-2 | CASSQTRSPGELFF
- | TRBV5-1 | CASSLSLGGAEAFF
- | TRBV6-2/TRBV6-3 | CASSKAGGMTDTQYF
- | TRBV5-1 | CASSLALVAGPSYNEQFF
- | TRBV12-3/TRBV12-4 | CASTGRYEQFF
- | TRBV6-5 | CASSYGQGNEKLFF
- | TRBV5-1 | CASSGQGREYEQYF
once | TRBV11-3 | CASSFATGVEQYF
- | TRBV3-1/TRBV3-2 | CASSLENTEAFF
- | TRBV4-1 | CASSQGTSKQETQYF
- | TRBV11-3 | CASSLERGGAGGTYEQYF
- | TRBV7-3 | CASSGTSGSGETQYF
- | TRBV5-6 | CASSLRQGGFETQYF
- | TRBV5-1 | CASSLVSVMNTEAFF
- | TRBV12-3/TRBV12-4 | CASSFDENTEAFF
many | TRBV5-8 | CASSEKGAGSNQPQHF
- | TRBV7-2 | CASSGNTGGQPQHF
- | TRBV5-1 | CASSLAVTDDNEQFF
- | TRBV5-4 | CASSRGQNQPQHF
- | TRBV4-3 | CASSQDRGGAYEQYF
- | TRBV2 | CASSASGSSYNEQFF
- | TRBV6-5 | CASTQLAGGHTEAFF
- | TRBV6-5 | CASSYSSRVEHGYTF
- | TRBV19 | CASSTGRKNTEAFF
- | TRBV5-8 | CASSFGLGFRWRNDYGYTF
- | TRBV12-5 | CASGIRTGPNTEAFF
- | TRBV7-3 | CASSPNGASSYNEQFF
- | TRBV6-1 | CASSEEGSSSYEQYF
- | TRBV11-2 | CASSLVGGAFYEQYF
- | TRBV6-2/TRBV6-3 | CASRPTLMTSGDTDTQYF
- | TRBV10-1 | CASSESTGQETQYF
- | TRBV5-1 | CASSYDRQGNTEAFF
- | TRBV4-3 | CASSQDQGGSTTYTQYF
- | TRBV7-2 | CASSLAPGGNYGYTF
once | TRBV12-3/TRBV12-4 | CASSLGGNTEAFF
- | TRBV7-8 | CASSLITGTSGRANEQFF
- | TRBV5-1 | CASSLAWADRSGANVLTF
- | TRBV6-5 | CASSTQGAGTEAFF
- | TRBV9 | CASSDGGESNQPQHF
- | TRBV5-8 | CASSLDVYEQYF
- | TRBV5-1 | CASSTGQAYYGYTF
- | TRBV29-1 | CSVASTGQGHGYTF
- | TRBV27 | CASSLSTGQNTEAFF
- | TRBV6-5 | CASSYSKGRTEAFF
few | TRBV6-5 | CASSYSTGAKLFF
- | TRBV5-1 | CASNLAVSYNEQFF
- | TRBV4-2 | CASRQGLGKTDNTEAFF
- | TRBV27 | CASSITAGGPSGEQFF
- | TRBV24-1 | CATSDGSDSGFGQPQHF
- | TRBV6-5 | CATDPREGGYEQYF
- | TRBV29-1 | CSVEQRRRDTEAFF
- | TRBV7-3 | CASSPSHLPYNEQFF
- | TRBV27 | CASSRGPEGYPQHF
- | TRBV6-4 | CASSYDRAQPQHF
- | TRBV27 | CASSFFTGRTGELFF